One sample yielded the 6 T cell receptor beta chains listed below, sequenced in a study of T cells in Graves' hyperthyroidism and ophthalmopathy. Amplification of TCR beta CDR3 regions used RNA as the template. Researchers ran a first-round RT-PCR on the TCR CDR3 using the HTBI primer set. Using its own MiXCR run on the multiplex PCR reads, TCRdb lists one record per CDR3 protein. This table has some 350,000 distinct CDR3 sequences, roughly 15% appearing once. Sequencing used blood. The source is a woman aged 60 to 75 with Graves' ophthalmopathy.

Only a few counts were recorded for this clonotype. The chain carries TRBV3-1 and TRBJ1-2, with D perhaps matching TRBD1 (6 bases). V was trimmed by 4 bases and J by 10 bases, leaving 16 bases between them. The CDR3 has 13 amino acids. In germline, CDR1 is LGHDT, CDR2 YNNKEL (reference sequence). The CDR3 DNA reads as TGTGCCAGCAGCCCCACCAGGGGTGGTGTCTACACCTTC. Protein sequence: CASSPTRGGVYTF. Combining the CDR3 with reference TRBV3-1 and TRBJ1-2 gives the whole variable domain DTAVSQTPKYLVTQMGNDKSIKCEQNLGHDTMYWYKQDSKKFLKIMFSYNNKELIINETVPNRFSPKSPDKAHLNLHINSLELGDSAVYFCASSPTRGGVYTFGSGTRLTVV.

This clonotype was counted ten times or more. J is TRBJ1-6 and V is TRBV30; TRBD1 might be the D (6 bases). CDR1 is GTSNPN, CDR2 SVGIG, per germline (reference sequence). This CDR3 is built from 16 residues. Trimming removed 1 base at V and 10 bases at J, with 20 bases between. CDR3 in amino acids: CAWSEPPGAAGSPLHF. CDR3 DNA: TGTGCCTGGAGTGAACCGCCGGGGGCCGCGGGATCACCCCTCCACTTT.

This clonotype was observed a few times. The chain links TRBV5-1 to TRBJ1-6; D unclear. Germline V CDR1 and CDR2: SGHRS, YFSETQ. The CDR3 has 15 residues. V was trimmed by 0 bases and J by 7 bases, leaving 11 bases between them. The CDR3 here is CASSLEFGTNSPLHF. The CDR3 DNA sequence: TGCGCCAGCAGCTTGGAATTTGGCACCAATTCACCCCTCCACTTT.

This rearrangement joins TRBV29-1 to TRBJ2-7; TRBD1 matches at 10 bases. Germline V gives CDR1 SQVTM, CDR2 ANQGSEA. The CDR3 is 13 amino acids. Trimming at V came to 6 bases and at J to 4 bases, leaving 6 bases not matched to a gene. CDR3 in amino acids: CSVSGTGDYEQYF. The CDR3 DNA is TGCAGCGTGTCCGGGACAGGGGATTACGAGCAGTACTTC.

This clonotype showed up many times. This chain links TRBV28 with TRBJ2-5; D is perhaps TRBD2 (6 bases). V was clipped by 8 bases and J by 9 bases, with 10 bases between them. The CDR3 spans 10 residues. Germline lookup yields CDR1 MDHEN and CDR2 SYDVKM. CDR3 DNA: TGTGCCAGCGGACCGGGGGCCCAGTACTTC. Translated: CASGPGAQYF.

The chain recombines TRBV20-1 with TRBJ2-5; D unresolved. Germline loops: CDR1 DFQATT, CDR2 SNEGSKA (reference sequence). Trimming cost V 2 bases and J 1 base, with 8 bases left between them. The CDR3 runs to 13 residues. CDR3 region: CSARSSRQETQYF. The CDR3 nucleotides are TGCAGTGCTAGATCTTCTCGCCAAGAGACCCAGTACTTC.